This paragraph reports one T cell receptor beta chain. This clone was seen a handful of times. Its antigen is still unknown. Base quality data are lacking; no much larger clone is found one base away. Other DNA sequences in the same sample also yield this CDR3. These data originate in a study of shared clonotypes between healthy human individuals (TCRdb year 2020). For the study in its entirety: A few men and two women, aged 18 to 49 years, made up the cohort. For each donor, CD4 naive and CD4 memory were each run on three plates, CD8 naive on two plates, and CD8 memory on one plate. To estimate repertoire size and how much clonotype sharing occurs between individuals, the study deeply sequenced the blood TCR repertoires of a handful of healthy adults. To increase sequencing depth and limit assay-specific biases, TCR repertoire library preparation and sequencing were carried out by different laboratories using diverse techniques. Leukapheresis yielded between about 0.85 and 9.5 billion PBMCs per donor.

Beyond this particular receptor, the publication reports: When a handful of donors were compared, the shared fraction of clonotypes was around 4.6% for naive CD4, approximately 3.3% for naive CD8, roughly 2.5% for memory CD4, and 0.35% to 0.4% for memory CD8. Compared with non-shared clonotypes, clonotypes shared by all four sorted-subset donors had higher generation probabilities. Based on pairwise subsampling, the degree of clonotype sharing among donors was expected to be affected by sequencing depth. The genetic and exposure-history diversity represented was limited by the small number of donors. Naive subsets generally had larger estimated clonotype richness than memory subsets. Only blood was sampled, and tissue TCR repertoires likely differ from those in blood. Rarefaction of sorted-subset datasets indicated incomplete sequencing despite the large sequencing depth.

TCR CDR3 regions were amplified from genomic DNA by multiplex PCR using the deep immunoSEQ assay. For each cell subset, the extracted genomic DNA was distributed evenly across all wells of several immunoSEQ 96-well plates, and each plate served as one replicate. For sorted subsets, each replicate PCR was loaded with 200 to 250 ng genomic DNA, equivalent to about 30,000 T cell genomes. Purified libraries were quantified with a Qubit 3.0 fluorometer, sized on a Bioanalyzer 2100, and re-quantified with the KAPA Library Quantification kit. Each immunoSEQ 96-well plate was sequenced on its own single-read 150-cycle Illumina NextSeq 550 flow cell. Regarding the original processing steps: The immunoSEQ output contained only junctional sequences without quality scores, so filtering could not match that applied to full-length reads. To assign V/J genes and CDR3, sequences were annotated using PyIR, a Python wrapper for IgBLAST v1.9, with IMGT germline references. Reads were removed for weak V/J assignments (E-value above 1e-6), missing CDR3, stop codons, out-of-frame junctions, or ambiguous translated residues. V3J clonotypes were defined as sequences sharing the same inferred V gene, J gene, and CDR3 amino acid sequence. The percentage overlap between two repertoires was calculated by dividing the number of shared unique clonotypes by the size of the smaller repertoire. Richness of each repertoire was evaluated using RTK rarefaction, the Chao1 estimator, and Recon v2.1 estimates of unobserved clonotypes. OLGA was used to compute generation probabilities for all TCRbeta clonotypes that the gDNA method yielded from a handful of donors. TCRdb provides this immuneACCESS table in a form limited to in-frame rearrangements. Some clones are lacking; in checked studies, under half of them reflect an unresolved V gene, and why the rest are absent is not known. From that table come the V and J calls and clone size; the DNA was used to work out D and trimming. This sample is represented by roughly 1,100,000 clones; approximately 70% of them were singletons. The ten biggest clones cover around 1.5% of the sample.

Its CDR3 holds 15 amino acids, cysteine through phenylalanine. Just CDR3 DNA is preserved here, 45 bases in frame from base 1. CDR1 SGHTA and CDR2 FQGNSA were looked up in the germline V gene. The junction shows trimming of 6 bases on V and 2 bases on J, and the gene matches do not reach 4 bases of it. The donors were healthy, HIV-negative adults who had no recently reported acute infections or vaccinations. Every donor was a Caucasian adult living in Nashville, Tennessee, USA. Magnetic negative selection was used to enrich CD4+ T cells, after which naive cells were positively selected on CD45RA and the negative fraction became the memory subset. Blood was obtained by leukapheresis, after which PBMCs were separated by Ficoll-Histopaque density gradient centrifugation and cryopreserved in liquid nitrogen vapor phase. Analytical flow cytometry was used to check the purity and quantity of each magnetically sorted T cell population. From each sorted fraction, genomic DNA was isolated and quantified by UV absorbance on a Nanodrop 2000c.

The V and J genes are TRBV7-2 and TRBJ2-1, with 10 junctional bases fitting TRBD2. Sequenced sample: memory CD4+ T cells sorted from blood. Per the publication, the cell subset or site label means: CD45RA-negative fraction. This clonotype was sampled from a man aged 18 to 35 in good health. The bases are TGTGCCAGCAGTTCGAGCGGGAGGGCCTACAATGAGCAGTTCTTC. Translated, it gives CASSSSGRAYNEQFF.